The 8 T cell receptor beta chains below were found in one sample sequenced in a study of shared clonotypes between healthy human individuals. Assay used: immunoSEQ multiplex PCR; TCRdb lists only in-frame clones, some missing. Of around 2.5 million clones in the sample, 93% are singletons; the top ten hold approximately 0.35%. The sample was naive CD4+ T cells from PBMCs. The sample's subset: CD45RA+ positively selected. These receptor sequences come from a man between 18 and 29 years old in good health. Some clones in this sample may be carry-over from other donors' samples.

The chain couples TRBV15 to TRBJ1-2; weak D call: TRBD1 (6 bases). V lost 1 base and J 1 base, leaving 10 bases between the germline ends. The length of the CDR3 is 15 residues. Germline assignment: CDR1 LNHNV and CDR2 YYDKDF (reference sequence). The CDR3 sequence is CATSRGRGINYGYTF. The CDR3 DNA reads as TGTGCCACCAGCAGAGGGAGGGGGATTAACTATGGCTACACCTTC.

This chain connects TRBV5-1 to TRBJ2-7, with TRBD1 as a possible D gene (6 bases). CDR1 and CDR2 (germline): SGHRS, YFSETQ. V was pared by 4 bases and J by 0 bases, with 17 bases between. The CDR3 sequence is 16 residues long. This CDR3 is CASSQQGRTSSYEQYF. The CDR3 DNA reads TGCGCCAGCAGCCAACAGGGCCGAACTAGCTCCTACGAGCAGTACTTC.

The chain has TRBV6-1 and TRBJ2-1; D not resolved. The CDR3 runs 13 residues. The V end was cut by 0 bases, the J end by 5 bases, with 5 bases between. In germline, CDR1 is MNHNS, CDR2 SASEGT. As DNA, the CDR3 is TGTGCCAGCAGTGAAGCGTACGACAATGAGCAGTTCTTC. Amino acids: CASSEAYDNEQFF.

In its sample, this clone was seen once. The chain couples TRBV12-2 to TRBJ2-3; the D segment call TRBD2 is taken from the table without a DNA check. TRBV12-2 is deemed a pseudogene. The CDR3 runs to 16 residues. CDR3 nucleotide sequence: TGTGCAAGTCGCTTTCCCGGGACTCCCCACACAGATACGCAGTATTTT. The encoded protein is CASRFPGTPHTDTQYF.

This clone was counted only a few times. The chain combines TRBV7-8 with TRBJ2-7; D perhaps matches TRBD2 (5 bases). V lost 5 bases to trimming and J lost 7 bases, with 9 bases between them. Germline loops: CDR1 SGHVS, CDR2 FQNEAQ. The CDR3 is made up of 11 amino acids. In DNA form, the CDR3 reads TGTGCCAGCAGCCCGGACTGGGAGCAGTACTTC. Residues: CASSPDWEQYF.

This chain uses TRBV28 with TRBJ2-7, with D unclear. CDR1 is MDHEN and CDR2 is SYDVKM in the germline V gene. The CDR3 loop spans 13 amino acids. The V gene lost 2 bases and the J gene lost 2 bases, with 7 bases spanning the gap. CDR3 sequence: CASSLQLAYEQYF. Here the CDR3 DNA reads TGTGCCAGCAGTTTACAGCTAGCCTACGAGCAGTACTTC.

CDR3: CASSAGQPGQPQHF. CDR3 bases: TGTGCCAGCAGCGCGGGACAGCCAGGCCAGCCCCAGCATTTT. The chain has TRBV7-2 and TRBJ1-5, with 7 bases matching TRBD1. The V gene end was trimmed by 5 bases and the J gene end by 7 bases; junction bases not matched to a gene: 8. Germline-derived CDR1 and CDR2 are SGHTA and FQGNSA. This CDR3 comprises 14 residues.

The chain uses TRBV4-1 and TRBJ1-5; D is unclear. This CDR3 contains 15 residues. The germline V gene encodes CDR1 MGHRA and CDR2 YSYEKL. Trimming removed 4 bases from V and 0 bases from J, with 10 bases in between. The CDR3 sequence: CASSRAVSSNQPQHF. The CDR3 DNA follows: TGCGCCAGCAGCCGGGCTGTTTCTAGCAATCAGCCCCAGCATTTT.